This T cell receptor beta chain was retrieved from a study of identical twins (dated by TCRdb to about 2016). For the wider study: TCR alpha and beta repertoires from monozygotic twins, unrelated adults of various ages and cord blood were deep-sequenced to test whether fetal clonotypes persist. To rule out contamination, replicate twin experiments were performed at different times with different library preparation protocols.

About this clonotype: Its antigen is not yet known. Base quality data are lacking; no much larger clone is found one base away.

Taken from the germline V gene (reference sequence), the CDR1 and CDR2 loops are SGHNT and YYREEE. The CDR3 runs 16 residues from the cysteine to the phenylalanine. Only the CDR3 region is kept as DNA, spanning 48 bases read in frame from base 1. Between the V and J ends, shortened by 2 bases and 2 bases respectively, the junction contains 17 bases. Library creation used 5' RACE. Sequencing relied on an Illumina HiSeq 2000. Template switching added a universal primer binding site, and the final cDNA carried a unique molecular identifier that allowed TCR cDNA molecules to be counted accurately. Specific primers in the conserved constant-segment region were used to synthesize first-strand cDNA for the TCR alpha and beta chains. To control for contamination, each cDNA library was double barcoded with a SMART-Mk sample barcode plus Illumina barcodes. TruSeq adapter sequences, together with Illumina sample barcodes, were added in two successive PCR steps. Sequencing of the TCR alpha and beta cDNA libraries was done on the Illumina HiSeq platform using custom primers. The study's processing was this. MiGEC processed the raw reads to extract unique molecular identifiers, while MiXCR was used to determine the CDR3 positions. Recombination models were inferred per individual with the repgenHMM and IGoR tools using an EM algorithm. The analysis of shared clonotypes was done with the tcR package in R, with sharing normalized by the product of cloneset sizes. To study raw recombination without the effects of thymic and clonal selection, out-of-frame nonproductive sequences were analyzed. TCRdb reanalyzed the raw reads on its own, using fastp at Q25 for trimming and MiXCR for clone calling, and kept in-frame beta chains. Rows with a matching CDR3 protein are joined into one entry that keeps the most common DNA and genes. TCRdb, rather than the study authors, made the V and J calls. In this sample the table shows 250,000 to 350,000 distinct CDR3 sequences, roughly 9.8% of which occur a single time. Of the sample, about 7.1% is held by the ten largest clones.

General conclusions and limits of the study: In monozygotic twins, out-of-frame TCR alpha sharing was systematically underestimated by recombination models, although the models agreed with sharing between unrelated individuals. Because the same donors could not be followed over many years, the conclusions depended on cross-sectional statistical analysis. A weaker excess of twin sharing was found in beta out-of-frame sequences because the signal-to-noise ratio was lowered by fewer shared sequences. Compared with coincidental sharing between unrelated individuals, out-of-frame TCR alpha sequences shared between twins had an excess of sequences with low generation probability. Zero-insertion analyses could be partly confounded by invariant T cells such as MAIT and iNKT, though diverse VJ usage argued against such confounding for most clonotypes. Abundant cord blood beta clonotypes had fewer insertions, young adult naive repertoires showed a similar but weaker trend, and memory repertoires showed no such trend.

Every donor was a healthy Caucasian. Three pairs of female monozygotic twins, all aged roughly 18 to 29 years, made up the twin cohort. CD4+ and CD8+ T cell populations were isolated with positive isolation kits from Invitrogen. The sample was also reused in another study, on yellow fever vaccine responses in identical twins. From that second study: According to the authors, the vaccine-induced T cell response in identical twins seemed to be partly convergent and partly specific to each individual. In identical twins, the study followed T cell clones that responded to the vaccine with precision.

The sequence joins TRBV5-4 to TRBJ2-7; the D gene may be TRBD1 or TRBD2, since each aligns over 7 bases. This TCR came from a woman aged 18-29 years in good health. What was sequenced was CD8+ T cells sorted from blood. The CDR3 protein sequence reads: CASSFSDREGPYEQYF. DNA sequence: TGTGCCAGCAGCTTCTCCGACAGGGAGGGTCCCTACGAGCAGTACTTC.